The 15 T cell receptor beta chains below were found in one sample sequenced in a study of technical replicates of blood from a handful of donors (dated by TCRdb to between 2016 and 2019). To prepare the library, the immunoSEQ multiplex PCR assay was applied. Here the immuneACCESS table is served through TCRdb, limited to in-frame sequences with V and J called. Missing clones are a known gap in these copies; in checked studies unresolved V genes cover under half, and the rest lacks a known reason. The sample table shows roughly 14,000 clones, and over 80% are seen once. Approximately 13% of the sample lies in the top ten. Input material: PBMCs. These receptors originate from a human donor in good health.

The chain joins TRBV11-2 to TRBJ2-1, with 8 bases matching TRBD1. The V segment lost 5 bases and the J segment 7 bases; nucleotides outside the gene matches: 10. The CDR3 sequence is 15 residues long. Germline CDR1 SGHAT, CDR2 FQNNGV. This chain's CDR3 is CASSPRTGFSNEQFF. CDR3 DNA sequence: TGTGCCAGCAGCCCCCGGACAGGGTTTTCGAATGAGCAGTTCTTC.

CDR3 DNA: TGTGCCAGCAGTGAATGGCGGGATAATAAAGAGACCCAGTACTTC. It yields the protein CASSEWRDNKETQYF. The chain carries TRBV6-1 and TRBJ2-5; D possibly corresponds to TRBD2 (6 bases). This CDR3 has 15 amino acids. Germline V gene lookup returns CDR1 MNHNS and CDR2 SASEGT. V lost 2 bases to trimming and J lost 3 bases, with 13 bases between them.

This clone was seen once. The rearrangement uses TRBV19 and TRBJ1-2; 10 bases map to TRBD1. The CDR3 is made up of 15 amino acids. After removal of 4 bases from V and 13 bases from J, the junction contained 15 bases not matched to a gene. Germline CDR1 is LNHDA and CDR2 is SQIVND (reference sequence). CDR3 sequence reads: CASSTYPRQGAAVTF. The CDR3 coding sequence is TGTGCCAGTAGTACGTATCCAAGACAGGGGGCGGCTGTCACCTTC.

This clone came up a few times. The chain joins TRBV7-6 to TRBJ2-2; 7 bases agree with TRBD1. V trimming: 6 bases; J trimming: 2 bases; junction bases outside the gene matches: 6. The CDR3 contains 15 residues. CDR1 is SGHVS and CDR2 is FNYEAQ in the germline V gene. The CDR3 DNA reads as TGTGCCAGCAGTCACGGGACAGCCAACACCGGGGAGCTGTTTTTT. This sequence encodes CASSHGTANTGELFF.

V gene TRBV27 combines with J gene TRBJ2-1; 7 bases agree with TRBD2. The CDR3 has 15 residues. Per the germline V gene, CDR1 is MNHEY and CDR2 is SMNVEV (reference sequence). J lost 2 bases, V lost 3 bases, and 4 bases had no gene match. The DNA for the CDR3 is TGTGCCAGCAGTTTTTGGCTAGCGGCCTACAATGAGCAGTTCTTC. Encoded protein: CASSFWLAAYNEQFF.

The chain couples TRBV29-1 to TRBJ2-7; perhaps TRBD2 as D (5 bases). Per germline, CDR1 SQVTM and CDR2 ANQGSEA. This CDR3 has 12 residues. Trimming took off 7 bases at V and 6 bases at J, with 16 bases between the two ends. The CDR3 loop reads CSAGIGRGEQYF. The CDR3 DNA reads TGCAGCGCCGGGATAGGGAGAGGCGAGCAGTACTTC.

The genes are TRBV9 and TRBJ2-1; D possibly corresponds to TRBD2 (5 bases). Trimming pared 0 bases from V and 0 bases from J, leaving 10 bases between. Germline assignment: CDR1 SGDLS and CDR2 YYNGEE. The CDR3 is 16 amino acids. The CDR3, as DNA: TGTGCCAGCAGCGTAGGGAGCGGACGCTCCTACAATGAGCAGTTCTTC. Translated: CASSVGSGRSYNEQFF. Based on the CDR3 plus reference TRBV9 and TRBJ2-1, the full variable domain is DSGVTQTPKHLITATGQRVTLRCSPRSGDLSVYWYQQSLDQGLQFLIQYYNGEERAKGNILERFSAQQFPDLHSELNLSSLELGDSALYFCASSVGSGRSYNEQFFGPGTRLTVL.

This chain uses TRBV5-8 with TRBJ1-4; 10 bases match TRBD1. CDR1 is SGHTS, CDR2 YDEGEE, per germline. The CDR3 spans 14 residues. The V and J ends lost 4 bases and 8 bases, in that order; junction bases with no gene match: 5. The CDR3 is CASSGTGVWEKLFF. The CDR3, as DNA: TGTGCCAGCAGCGGGACAGGGGTTTGGGAAAAACTGTTTTTT. Combining the CDR3 with reference TRBV5-8 and TRBJ1-4 gives the whole variable domain EAGVTQSPTHLIKTRGQQATLRCSPISGHTSVYWYQQALGLGLQFLLWYDEGEERNRGNFPPRFSGRQFPNYSSELNVNALELEDSALYLCASSGTGVWEKLFFGSGTQLSVL.

This clone appeared a single time. This sequence joins TRBV5-6 and TRBJ2-1; D might be TRBD1 (7 bases). Germline CDR1 is SGHDT and CDR2 is YYEEEE. V was pared by 7 bases and J by 7 bases, with 21 bases between. The CDR3 is 15 residues long. The CDR3 region is CASAEGGGLGNEQFF. The CDR3 DNA sequence: TGTGCCAGCGCCGAAGGAGGGGGCTTGGGGAATGAGCAGTTCTTC.

The V gene is TRBV7-9, the J gene TRBJ2-7, with unresolved D. There are 12 residues in the CDR3. From germline, CDR1 is SEHNR and CDR2 FQNEAQ (reference sequence). V gave up 8 bases and J gave up 3 bases, with 11 bases separating them. CDR3 in amino acids: CASGPPNYEQYF. CDR3 sequence (DNA): TGTGCCAGCGGCCCTCCCAACTACGAGCAGTACTTC.

V usage is TRBV6-1 and J usage is TRBJ2-1, with 11 bases lining up with TRBD1. The V segment lost 3 bases and the J segment 3 bases; nucleotides outside the gene matches: 1. The CDR3 length is 15 residues. Germline CDR1 and CDR2: MNHNS and SASEGT. The CDR3 reads CASSEGTGGYNEQFF. The DNA for the CDR3 is TGTGCCAGCAGTGAGGGGACAGGGGGCTACAATGAGCAGTTCTTC.

This chain links TRBV27 with TRBJ2-7; D is unclear. CDR3 length equals 11 residues. Per the germline V gene, CDR1 is MNHEY and CDR2 is SMNVEV (reference sequence). V was clipped by 4 bases and J by 3 bases, with 4 bases between them. CDR3 residues: CASSSYYEQYF. The DNA for the CDR3 is TGTGCCAGCAGTTCTTACTACGAGCAGTACTTC.

The table lists this clone with a count of one. The J gene is TRBJ2-1, the V gene TRBV30, with D possibly TRBD2 on 6 matching bases. Between the trimmed V and J ends, which lost 0 bases and 4 bases, there was a span of 13 bases. The CDR3 sequence is 15 residues long. CDR1 GTSNPN and CDR2 SVGIG come from the germline V gene (reference sequence). CDR3 loop: CAWSVDFGSYNEQFF. CDR3 DNA sequence: TGTGCCTGGAGTGTAGACTTCGGGAGTTACAATGAGCAGTTCTTC.

The chain uses TRBV6-5 and TRBJ1-2; a weak D match, TRBD1 (5 bases). The CDR3 spans 14 residues. CDR1 and CDR2 from the germline V gene are MNHEY and SVGAGI. The ends were cut back, 6 bases at V and 7 bases at J, with 18 bases in the middle. CDR3 sequence: CASSPPGGSGGYTF. The CDR3 DNA follows: TGTGCCAGCAGCCCCCCGGGGGGGTCGGGTGGCTACACCTTC.

CDR3 in amino acids: CASSRDRGGMNTEAFF. The CDR3 DNA reads as TGTGCCAGCAGCCGGGACAGAGGAGGGATGAACACTGAAGCTTTCTTT. This chain uses TRBV5-6 with TRBJ1-1, with TRBD1 matching 7 bases. V lost 4 bases, J lost 0 bases, and 9 bases stayed unmatched. The CDR3 length is 16 residues. In germline, CDR1 is SGHDT, CDR2 YYEEEE.